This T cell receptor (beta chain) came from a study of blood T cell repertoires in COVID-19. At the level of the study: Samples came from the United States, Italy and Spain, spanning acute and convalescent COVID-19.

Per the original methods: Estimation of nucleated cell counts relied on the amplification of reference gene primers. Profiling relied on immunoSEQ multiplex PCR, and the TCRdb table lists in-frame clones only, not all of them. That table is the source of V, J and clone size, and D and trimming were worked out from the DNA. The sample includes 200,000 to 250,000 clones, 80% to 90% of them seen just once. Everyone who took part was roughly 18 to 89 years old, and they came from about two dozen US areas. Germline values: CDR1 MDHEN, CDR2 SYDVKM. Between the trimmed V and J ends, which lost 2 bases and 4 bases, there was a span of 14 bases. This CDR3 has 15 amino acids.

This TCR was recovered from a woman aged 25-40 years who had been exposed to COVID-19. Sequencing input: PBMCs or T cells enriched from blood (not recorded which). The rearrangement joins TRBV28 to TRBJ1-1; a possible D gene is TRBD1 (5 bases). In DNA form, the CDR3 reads TGTGCCAGCAGTTTAAGGGGTTATGGTGGCACTGAAGCTTTCTTT. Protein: CASSLRGYGGTEAFF.